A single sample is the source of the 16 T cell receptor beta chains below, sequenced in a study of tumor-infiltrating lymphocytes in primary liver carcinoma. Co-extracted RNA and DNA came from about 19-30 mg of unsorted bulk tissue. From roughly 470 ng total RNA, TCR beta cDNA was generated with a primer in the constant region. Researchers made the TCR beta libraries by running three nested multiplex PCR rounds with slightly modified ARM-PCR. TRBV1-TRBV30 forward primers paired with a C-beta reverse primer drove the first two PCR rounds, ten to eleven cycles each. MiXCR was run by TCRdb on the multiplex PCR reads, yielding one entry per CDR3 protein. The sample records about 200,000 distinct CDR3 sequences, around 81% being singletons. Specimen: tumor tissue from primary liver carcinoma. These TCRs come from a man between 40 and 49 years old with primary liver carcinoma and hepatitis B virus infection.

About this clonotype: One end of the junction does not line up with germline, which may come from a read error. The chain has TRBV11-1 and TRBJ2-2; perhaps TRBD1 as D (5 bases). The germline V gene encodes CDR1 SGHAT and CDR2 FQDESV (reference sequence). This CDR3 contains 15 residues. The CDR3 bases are TGTCCCAGCAGCTATACAGGACCTTTCTTCGGAGAGCTGTTTTTT. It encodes CPSSYTGPFFGELFF.

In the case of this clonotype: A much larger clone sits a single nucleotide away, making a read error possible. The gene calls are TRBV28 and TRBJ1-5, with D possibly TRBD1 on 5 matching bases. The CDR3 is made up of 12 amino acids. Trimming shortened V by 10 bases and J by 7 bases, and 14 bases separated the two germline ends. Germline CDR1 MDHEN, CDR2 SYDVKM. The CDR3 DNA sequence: TGTGCCACCAGGGCAGGGAGGCAGCCCCAGCATTTT. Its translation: CATRAGRQPQHF. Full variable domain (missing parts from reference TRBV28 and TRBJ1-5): DVKVTQSSRYLVKRTGEKVFLECVQDMDHENMFWYRQDPGLGLRLIYFSYDVKMKEKGDIPEGYSVSREKKERFSLILESASTNQTSMYLCATRAGRQPQHFGDGTRLSIL.

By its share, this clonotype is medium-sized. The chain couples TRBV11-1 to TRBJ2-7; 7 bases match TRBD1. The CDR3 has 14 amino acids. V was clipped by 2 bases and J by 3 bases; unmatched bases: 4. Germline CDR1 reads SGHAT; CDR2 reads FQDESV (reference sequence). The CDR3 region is CASSLRTGVYEQYF. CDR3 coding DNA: TGTGCCAGCAGCTTACGGACAGGCGTCTACGAGCAGTACTTC.

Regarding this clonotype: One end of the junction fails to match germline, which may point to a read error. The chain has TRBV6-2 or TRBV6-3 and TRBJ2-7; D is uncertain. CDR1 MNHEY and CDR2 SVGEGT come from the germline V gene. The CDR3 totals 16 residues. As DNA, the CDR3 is TGTGTCAGCAGTAGTGCGCGGAGCCGCAGCTCCTACGAGCAGTACTTC. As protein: CVSSSARSRSSYEQYF.

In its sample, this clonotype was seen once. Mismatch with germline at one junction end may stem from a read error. The CDR3 nucleotides are TGCGCCAACAGCCTCCAGGGGGAGGGCCCCGGAGAGCTGTTTTTT. This codes for CANSLQGEGPGELFF. The chain couples TRBV4-1 to TRBJ2-2, with D perhaps assigned TRBD1 or TRBD2 (7 bases each). This CDR3 comprises 15 residues. Germline assignment: CDR1 MGHRA and CDR2 YSYEKL.

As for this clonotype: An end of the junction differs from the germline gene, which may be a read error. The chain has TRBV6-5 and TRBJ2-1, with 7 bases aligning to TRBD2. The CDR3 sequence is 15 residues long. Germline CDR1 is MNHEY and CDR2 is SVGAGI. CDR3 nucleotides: TGTGCCAGTAGTTACTCTGAGGGAGGGTCTGATGAGCAGTTCTTC. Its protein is CASSYSEGGSDEQFF.

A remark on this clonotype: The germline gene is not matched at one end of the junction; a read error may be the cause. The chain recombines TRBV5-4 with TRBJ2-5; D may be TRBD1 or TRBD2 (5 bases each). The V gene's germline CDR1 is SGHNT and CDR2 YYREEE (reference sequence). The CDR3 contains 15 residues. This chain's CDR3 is CASSGRSGMAEAQYF. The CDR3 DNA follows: TGTGCCAGCTCGGGACGATCGGGGATGGCAGAGGCCCAGTACTTC.

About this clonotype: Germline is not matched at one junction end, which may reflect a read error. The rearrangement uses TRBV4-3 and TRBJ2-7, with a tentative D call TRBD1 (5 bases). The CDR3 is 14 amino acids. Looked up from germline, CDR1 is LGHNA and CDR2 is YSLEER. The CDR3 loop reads CANSQDRTSYEQYF. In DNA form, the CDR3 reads TGCGCCAACAGCCAAGATCGGACATCCTATGAGCAGTACTTC.

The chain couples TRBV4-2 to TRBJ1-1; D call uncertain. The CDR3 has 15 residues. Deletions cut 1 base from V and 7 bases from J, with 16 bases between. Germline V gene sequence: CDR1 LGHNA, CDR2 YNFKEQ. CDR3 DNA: TGTGCCAGCAGCCAAGGCACCCCGATAGGCCGTGAAGCTTTCTTT. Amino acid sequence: CASSQGTPIGREAFF.

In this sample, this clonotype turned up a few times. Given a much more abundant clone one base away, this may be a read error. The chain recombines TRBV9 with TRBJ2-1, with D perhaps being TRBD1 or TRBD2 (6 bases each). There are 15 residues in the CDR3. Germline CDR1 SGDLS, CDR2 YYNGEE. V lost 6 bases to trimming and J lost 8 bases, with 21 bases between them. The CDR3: CASTRGTCGSDEQFF. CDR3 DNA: TGTGCCAGCACCCGCGGGACATGTGGTAGTGATGAGCAGTTCTTC.

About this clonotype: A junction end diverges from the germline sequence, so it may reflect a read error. DNA of the CDR3: TGTGCCAGCAAGGCGGACTATAGCACACATACGCAGTATTTT. Protein sequence: CASKADYSTHTQYF. This rearrangement joins TRBV5-4 to TRBJ2-3; D may be TRBD2 (6 bases). This CDR3 contains 14 residues. Germline assignment: CDR1 SGHNT and CDR2 YYREEE (reference sequence). The variable domain in full, with the rest retrieved from reference TRBV5-4 and TRBJ2-3, is ETGVTQSPTHLIKTRGQQVTLRCSSQSGHNTVSWYQQALGQGPQFIFQYYREEENGRGNFPPRFSGLQFPNYSSELNVNALELDDSALYLCASKADYSTHTQYFGPGTRLTVL.

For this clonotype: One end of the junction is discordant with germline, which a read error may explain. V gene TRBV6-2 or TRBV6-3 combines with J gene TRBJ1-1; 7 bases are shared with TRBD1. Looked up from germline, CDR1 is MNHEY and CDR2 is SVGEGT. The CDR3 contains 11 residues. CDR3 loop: CASRGGGEAFF. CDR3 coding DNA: TGCGCCAGCAGGGGGGGGGGTGAAGCTTTCTTT.

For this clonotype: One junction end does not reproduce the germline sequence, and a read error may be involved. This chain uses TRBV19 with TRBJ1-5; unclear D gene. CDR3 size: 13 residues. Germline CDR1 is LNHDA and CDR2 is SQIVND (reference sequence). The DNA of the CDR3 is TGTGCCAGTAGTATGGTGGGATATCAGCCCCAACATTTT. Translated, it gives CASSMVGYQPQHF. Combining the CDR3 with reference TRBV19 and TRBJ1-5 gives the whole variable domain DGGITQSPKYLFRKEGQNVTLSCEQNLNHDAMYWYRQDPGQGLRLIYYSQIVNDFQKGDIAEGYSVSREKKESFPLTVTSAQKNPTAFYLCASSMVGYQPQHFGDGTRLSIL.

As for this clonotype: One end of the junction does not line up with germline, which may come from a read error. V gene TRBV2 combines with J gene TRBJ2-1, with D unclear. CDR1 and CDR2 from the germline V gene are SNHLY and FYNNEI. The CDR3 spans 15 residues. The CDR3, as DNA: TGTGCCAGCAGTAATGGTCCCCCCCAAATCAGTGAGCAGTTATTC. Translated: CASSNGPPQISEQLF.

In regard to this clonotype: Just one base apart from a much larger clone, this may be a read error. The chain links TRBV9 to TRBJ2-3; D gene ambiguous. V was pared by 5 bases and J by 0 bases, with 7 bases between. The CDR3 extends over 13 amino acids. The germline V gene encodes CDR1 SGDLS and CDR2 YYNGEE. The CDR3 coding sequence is TGTGCCAGCAGTGATACTAGCACAGATACGCAGTATTTT. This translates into CASSDTSTDTQYF.

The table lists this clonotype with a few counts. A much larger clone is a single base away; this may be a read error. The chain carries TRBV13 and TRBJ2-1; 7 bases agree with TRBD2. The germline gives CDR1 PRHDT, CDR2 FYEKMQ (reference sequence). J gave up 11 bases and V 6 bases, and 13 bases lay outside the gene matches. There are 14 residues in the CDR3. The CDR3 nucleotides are TGTGCCAGCAGAGACCACGGTCGGGGGGATCAGCAGTTCTTC. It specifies CASRDHGRGDQQFF.